This T cell receptor (beta chain) was identified during a study of technical replicates of blood from a few donors. The CDR3 sequence is 13 residues long. V lost 3 bases and J 7 bases, leaving 10 bases between the germline ends. CDR1 and CDR2 (germline): SGHRS, YFSETQ. Clones were read by immunoSEQ multiplex PCR, and TCRdb kept only the in-frame ones, dropping some. The profile shows approximately 75,000 clones, approximately 97% of them singletons. The genes are TRBV5-1 and TRBJ2-2; D is ambiguous. The sequencing sample was made of T cells isolated from PBMCs. The sequence derives from a human donor in good health. Here the CDR3 DNA reads TGCGCCAGCAGCTCGAGTTCAGGCGGGGAGCTGTTTTTT. Protein product: CASSSSSGGELFF.